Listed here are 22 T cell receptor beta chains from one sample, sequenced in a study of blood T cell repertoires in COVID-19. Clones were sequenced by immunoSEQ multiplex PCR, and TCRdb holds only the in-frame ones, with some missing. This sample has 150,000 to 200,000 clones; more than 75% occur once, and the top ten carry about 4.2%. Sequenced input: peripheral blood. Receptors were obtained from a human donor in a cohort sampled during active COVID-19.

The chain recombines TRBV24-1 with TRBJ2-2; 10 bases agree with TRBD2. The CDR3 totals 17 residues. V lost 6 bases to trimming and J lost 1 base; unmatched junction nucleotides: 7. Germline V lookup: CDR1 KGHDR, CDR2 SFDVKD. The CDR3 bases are TGTGCCACCAGTCCAAGCGGGAGGGCCCGGAACACCGGGGAGCTGTTTTTT. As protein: CATSPSGRARNTGELFF.

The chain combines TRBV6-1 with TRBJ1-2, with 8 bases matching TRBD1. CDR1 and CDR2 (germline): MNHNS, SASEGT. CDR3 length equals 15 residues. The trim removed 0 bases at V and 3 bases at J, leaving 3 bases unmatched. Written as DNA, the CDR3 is TGTGCCAGCAGTGAAGCCGGACAGGGCGACTATGGCTACACCTTC. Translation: CASSEAGQGDYGYTF.

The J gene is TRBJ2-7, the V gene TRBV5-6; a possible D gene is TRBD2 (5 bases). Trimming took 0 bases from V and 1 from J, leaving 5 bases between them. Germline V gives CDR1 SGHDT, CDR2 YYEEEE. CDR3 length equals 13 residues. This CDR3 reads CASSLAGSYEQYF. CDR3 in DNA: TGTGCCAGCAGCTTGGCGGGGTCCTACGAGCAGTACTTC.

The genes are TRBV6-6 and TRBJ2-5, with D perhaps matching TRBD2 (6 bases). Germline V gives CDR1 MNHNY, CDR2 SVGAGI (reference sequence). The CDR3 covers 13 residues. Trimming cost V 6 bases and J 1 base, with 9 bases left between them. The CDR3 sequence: CASRRGLQETQYF. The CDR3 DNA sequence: TGTGCCAGCAGGCGGGGCCTCCAAGAGACCCAGTACTTC.

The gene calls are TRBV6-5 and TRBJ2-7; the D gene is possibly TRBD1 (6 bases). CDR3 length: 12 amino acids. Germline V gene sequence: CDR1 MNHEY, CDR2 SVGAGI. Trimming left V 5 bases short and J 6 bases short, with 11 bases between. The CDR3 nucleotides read TGTGCCAGCAGTACCACAGGGTCCGAGCAGTACTTC. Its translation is CASSTTGSEQYF.

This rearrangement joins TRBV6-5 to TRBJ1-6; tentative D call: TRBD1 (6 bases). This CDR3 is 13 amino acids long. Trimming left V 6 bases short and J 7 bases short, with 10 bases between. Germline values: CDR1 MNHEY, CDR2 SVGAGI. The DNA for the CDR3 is TGTGCCAGCAGCCGGGACAACAATTCACCCCTCCACTTT. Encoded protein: CASSRDNNSPLHF.

CDR3 sequence (DNA): TGTGCCAGCAGCCAAGTTGCGGGAGCTGGCAATGAGCAGTTCTTC. Protein: CASSQVAGAGNEQFF. The rearrangement uses TRBV3-1 (or the pseudogene TRBV3-2) and TRBJ2-1; 7 positions agree with TRBD2. CDR3 length: 15 residues. Trimming at V came to 1 base and at J to 6 bases, leaving 6 bases not matched to a gene. Germline assignment: CDR1 LGHDT and CDR2 YNNKEL (reference sequence).

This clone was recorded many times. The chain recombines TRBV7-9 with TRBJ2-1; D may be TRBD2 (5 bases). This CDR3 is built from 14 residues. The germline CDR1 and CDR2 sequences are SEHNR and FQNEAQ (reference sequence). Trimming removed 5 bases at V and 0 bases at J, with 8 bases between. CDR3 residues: CASSLGSSYNEQFF. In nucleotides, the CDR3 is TGTGCCAGCAGCCTAGGGAGCTCCTACAATGAGCAGTTCTTC.

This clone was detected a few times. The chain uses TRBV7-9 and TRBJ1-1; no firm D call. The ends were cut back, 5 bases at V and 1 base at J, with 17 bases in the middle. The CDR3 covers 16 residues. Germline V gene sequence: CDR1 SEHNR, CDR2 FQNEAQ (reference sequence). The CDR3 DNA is TGTGCCAGCAGCCCCCGGAGCGGTCGAAAGAACACTGAAGCTTTCTTT. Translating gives CASSPRSGRKNTEAFF.

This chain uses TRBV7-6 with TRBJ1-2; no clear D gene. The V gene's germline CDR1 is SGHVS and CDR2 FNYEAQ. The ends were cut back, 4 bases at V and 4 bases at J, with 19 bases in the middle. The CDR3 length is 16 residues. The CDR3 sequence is CASSSQAGSLVYGYTF. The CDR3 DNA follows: TGTGCCAGCAGCTCGCAGGCGGGGTCTCTTGTCTATGGCTACACCTTC.

The CDR3 DNA follows: TGTGCCAGCAGCTTGGAGGGGTGGCACTACGAGCAGTACTTC. This sequence encodes CASSLEGWHYEQYF. The genes are TRBV5-6 and TRBJ2-7, with a tentative D call TRBD1 (5 bases). Germline-derived CDR1 and CDR2 are SGHDT and YYEEEE. The CDR3 loop spans 14 amino acids. V lost 0 bases, J lost 3 bases, and 10 bases lay in between.

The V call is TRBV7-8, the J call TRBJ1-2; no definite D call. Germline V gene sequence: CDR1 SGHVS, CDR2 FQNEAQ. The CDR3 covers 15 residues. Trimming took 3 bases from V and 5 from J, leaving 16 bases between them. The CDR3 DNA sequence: TGTGCCAGCAGCTTTTCCGCGCAGGCTCCTTATGGCTACACCTTC. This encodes CASSFSAQAPYGYTF.

CDR3 sequence: CASSSSSGSYEQYF. As DNA, the CDR3 is TGCGCCAGCAGCTCATCTAGCGGATCCTACGAGCAGTACTTC. This rearrangement joins TRBV5-1 to TRBJ2-7; 7 bases align to TRBD2. CDR3 length equals 14 residues. V was clipped by 3 bases and J by 1 base; unmatched bases: 4. The V gene's germline CDR1 is SGHRS and CDR2 YFSETQ.

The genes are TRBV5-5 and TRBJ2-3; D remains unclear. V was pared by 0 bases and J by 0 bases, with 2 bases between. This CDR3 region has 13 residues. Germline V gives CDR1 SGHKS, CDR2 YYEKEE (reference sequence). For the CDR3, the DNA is TGTGCCAGCAGCTTGGCTAGCACAGATACGCAGTATTTT. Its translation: CASSLASTDTQYF.

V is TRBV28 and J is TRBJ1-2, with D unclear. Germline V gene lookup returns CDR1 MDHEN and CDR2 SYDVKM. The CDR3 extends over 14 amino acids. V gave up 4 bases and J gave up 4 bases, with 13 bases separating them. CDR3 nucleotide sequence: TGTGCCAGCAGTTCGAATACGAGGGCCTATGGCTACACCTTC. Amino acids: CASSSNTRAYGYTF.

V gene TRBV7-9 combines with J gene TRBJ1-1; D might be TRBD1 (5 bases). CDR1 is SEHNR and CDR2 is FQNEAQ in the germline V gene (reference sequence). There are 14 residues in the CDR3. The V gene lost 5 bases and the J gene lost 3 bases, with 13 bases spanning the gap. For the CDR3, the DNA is TGTGCCAGCAGCCGGGACGGGGGGTACACTGAAGCTTTCTTT. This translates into CASSRDGGYTEAFF.

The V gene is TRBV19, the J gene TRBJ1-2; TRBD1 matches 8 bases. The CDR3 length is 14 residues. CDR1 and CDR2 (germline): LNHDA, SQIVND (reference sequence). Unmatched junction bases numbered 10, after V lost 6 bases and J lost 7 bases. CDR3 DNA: TGTGCCAGTAGGAGAGACAGGGGTAGTAGTGGCTACACCTTC. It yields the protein CASRRDRGSSGYTF.

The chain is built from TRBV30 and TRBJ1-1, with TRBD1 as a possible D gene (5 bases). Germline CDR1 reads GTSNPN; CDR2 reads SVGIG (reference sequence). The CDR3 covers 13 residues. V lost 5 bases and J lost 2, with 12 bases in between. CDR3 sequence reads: CAWEGQQNTEAFF. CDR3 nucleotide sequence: TGTGCCTGGGAGGGGCAACAAAACACTGAAGCTTTCTTT.

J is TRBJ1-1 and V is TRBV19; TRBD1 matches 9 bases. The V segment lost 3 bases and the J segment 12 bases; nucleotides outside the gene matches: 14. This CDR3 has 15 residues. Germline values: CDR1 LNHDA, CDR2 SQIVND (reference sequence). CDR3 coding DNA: TGTGCCAGTAGTATCAATCCGGGACAGGGAGGGGAAACTTTCTTT. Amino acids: CASSINPGQGGETFF.

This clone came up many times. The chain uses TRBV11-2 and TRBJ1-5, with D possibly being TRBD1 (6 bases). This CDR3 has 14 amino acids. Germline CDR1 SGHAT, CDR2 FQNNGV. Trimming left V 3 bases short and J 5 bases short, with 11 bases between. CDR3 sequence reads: CASSLDSSYQPQHF. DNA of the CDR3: TGTGCCAGCAGCTTGGACAGTTCTTATCAGCCCCAGCATTTT.

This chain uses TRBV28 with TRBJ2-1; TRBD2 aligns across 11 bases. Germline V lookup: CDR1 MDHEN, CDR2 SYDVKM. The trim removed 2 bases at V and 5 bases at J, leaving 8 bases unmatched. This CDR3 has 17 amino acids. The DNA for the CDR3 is TGTGCCAGCAGTTTACGCCTAGCGGGAGGCTCGAACAATGAGCAGTTCTTC. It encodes CASSLRLAGGSNNEQFF.

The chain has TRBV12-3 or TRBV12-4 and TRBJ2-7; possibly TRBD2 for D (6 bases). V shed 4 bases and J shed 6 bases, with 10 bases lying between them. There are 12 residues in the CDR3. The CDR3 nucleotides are TGTGCCAGCAGTTCCGGAGGGCTCGAGCAGTACTTC. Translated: CASSSGGLEQYF.